This section outlines one TCR beta chain sequence together with its context. The antigen remains undetermined. The data stem from a study of cytomegalovirus exposure and HLA in healthy donors. Overall study: Out of a few hundred genotyped donors, about 80% belonged to the Caucasian-associated ancestry cluster.

Study results and caveats: Accurate prediction of HLA-A and HLA-B alleles (for most subjects) was reportedly achieved from TCR beta sequences.

The PCR ran on 60 Vbeta and 13 Jbeta primers. Profiling relied on immunoSEQ multiplex PCR, and the TCRdb table lists in-frame clones only, not all of them. The sample yields about 67,000 clones, approximately 81% seen once. Germline V gene data show CDR1 as MGHRA and CDR2 as YSYEKL. V gave up 2 bases and J gave up 2 bases; unmatched junction bases: 12. CDR3 size: 18 residues. The sequencing input was PBMCs. The TCR originated in a woman in her twenties or thirties in good health and CMV-seronegative. The chain links TRBV4-1 to TRBJ2-3; 8 bases fit TRBD1. The CDR3 nucleotides are TGCGCCAGCAGCCAAATTGTGGCAGGGGGCGAATACACAGATACGCAGTATTTT. It specifies CASSQIVAGGEYTDTQYF.